These 25 T cell receptor beta chains were sequenced from one sample in a study of blood T cell repertoires in COVID-19. Some clones are missing from TCRdb's copy, which holds only in-frame ones; the method was immunoSEQ multiplex PCR. Of 180,000 or so clones listed, approximately 86% are singletons. The source material was peripheral blood. The receptor source for this set is a man aged 18 to 30 with acute or convalescent COVID-19.

The chain combines TRBV14 with TRBJ1-2; D ambiguous. CDR1 and CDR2 (germline): SGHDN, FVKESK. The CDR3 covers 14 residues. V was trimmed by 1 base and J by 8 bases, leaving 14 bases between them. DNA of the CDR3: TGTGCCAGCAGCCAAGGGGTTGCGGTTGGGGGCTACACCTTC. Residues: CASSQGVAVGGYTF.

This chain uses TRBV19 with TRBJ1-5, with unresolved D. V gave up 0 bases and J gave up 1 base, with 13 bases separating them. Germline V gene data show CDR1 as LNHDA and CDR2 as SQIVND (reference sequence). The CDR3 spans 17 residues. The CDR3 DNA is TGTGCCAGTAGTATAGACCTGGGAGGGTCGAGCAATCAGCCCCAGCATTTT. Encoded protein: CASSIDLGGSSNQPQHF.

The chain combines TRBV6-5 with TRBJ1-1; the D gene is possibly TRBD1 (6 bases). The CDR3 is 13 residues long. V shed 6 bases and J shed 5 bases, with 13 bases lying between them. The germline V gene encodes CDR1 MNHEY and CDR2 SVGAGI. The CDR3 is CASRTNRATEAFF. For the CDR3, the DNA is TGTGCCAGCAGAACTAACAGGGCTACTGAAGCTTTCTTT.

This chain joins TRBV7-2 and TRBJ2-3; D perhaps matches TRBD2 (7 bases). The CDR3 totals 15 residues. Germline V gene lookup returns CDR1 SGHTA and CDR2 FQGNSA. V was cut by 3 bases and J by 4 bases, with 14 bases left in between. CDR3 sequence: CASSFSGGIADTQYF. The CDR3 DNA sequence: TGTGCCAGCAGCTTTTCGGGGGGCATTGCAGATACGCAGTATTTT.

The J gene is TRBJ2-3, the V gene TRBV24-1; TRBD2 matches 8 bases. Germline V gives CDR1 KGHDR, CDR2 SFDVKD. There are 15 residues in the CDR3. Trimming removed 4 bases from V and 2 bases from J; junction bases left unmatched: 4. The CDR3 region has the DNA TGTGCCACCAGTGACTCAGCGGGGGTCACAGATACGCAGTATTTT. Protein product: CATSDSAGVTDTQYF.

The chain is built from TRBV6-4 and TRBJ2-2; tentative D call: TRBD2 (5 bases). The CDR3 runs to 14 residues. Trimming removed 9 bases from V and 3 bases from J, with 14 bases in between. Looked up from germline, CDR1 is MRHNA and CDR2 is SNTAGT. This CDR3 is CASTGNPDTGELFF. The CDR3 DNA reads TGTGCCAGTACCGGGAACCCTGACACCGGGGAGCTGTTTTTT.

This clone was seen a single time. V is TRBV5-4 and J is TRBJ2-2; 9 positions agree with TRBD1. CDR3 length: 17 residues. Losses at the gene ends were 4 bases for V and 5 bases for J; bases not matched to a gene: 12. CDR1 is SGHNT and CDR2 is YYREEE in the germline V gene (reference sequence). The CDR3 nucleotides read TGTGCCAGCAGCCTAGGACAGGGGCGCGCAGAGACCGGGGAGCTGTTTTTT. The encoded protein is CASSLGQGRAETGELFF.

The chain employs TRBV5-4 and TRBJ1-1, with D possibly matching TRBD1 (5 bases). V was pared by 0 bases and J by 10 bases, with 10 bases between. The germline CDR1 and CDR2 sequences are SGHNT and YYREEE (reference sequence). The CDR3 has 12 amino acids. CDR3 DNA sequence: TGTGCCAGCAGCTTGGATCGTACAGGAGCTTTCTTT. Protein product: CASSLDRTGAFF.

The genes are TRBV4-1 and TRBJ1-1; 7 nucleotides line up with TRBD1. Germline V lookup: CDR1 MGHRA, CDR2 YSYEKL. After removal of 2 bases from V and 0 bases from J, the junction contained 3 bases not matched to a gene. CDR3 length equals 15 residues. The CDR3 loop is CASSQPDRLNTEAFF. The CDR3 nucleotides are TGCGCCAGCAGCCAACCGGACAGGTTGAACACTGAAGCTTTCTTT.

CDR3 nucleotide sequence: TGTGCCAGCAGTGCCCACAGAAGTGGAGATACGCAGTATTTT. It specifies CASSAHRSGDTQYF. The rearrangement links TRBV2 to TRBJ2-3; D is unclear. V was trimmed by 4 bases and J by 5 bases, leaving 13 bases between them. The CDR3 length is 14 residues. Germline-derived CDR1 and CDR2 are SNHLY and FYNNEI.

The chain recombines TRBV5-6 with TRBJ2-6; D not resolved. Germline CDR1 is SGHDT and CDR2 is YYEEEE. The CDR3 contains 15 residues. Trimming removed 4 bases at V and 1 base at J, with 9 bases between. The chain's CDR3 is CASSAGFSGANVLTF. For the CDR3, the DNA is TGTGCCAGCAGCGCTGGCTTTTCTGGGGCCAACGTCCTGACTTTC.

CDR3 sequence: CASRLQGSQPQHF. The CDR3 DNA reads as TGTGCCAGTAGATTGCAGGGATCTCAGCCCCAGCATTTT. J is TRBJ1-5 and V is TRBV19, with D possibly matching TRBD1 (5 bases). Germline V lookup: CDR1 LNHDA, CDR2 SQIVND (reference sequence). The CDR3 has 13 amino acids. V was pared by 6 bases and J by 6 bases, with 12 bases between.

The CDR3 region is CASSLAASTDTQYF. The CDR3 DNA sequence: TGTGCCAGCAGCTTGGCGGCAAGCACAGATACGCAGTATTTT. V is TRBV25-1 and J is TRBJ2-3, with D unclear. With 6 bases removed from V and 0 bases from J, the gap between germline ends came to 10 bases. The germline CDR1 and CDR2 sequences are MGHDK and SYGVNS. The CDR3 extends over 14 amino acids.

The J gene is TRBJ2-2, the V gene TRBV19; 8 bases line up with TRBD1. Germline CDR1 and CDR2: LNHDA and SQIVND (reference sequence). Losses at the gene ends were 7 bases for V and 4 bases for J; bases not matched to a gene: 8. The CDR3 runs to 15 residues. CDR3 protein: CASIRGQGATGELFF. CDR3 DNA: TGTGCCAGTATAAGAGGACAGGGTGCCACCGGGGAGCTGTTTTTT.

The rearrangement links TRBV6-6 to TRBJ1-2, with 12 bases aligning to TRBD1. V shed 6 bases and J 7 bases; nucleotides not matched to a gene: 6. The CDR3 spans 14 residues. Germline CDR1 MNHNY, CDR2 SVGAGI (reference sequence). The CDR3 DNA sequence: TGTGCCAGCAGCGGGACAGGGGGCGCGAGTGGCTACACCTTC. This encodes CASSGTGGASGYTF.

The rearrangement uses TRBV28 and TRBJ1-2; D may be TRBD1 (6 bases). CDR3 length: 14 residues. The V gene's germline CDR1 is MDHEN and CDR2 SYDVKM. V dropped 5 bases and J dropped 3 bases, with 13 bases sitting between them. CDR3 sequence (DNA): TGTGCCAGCAGTAAAAAGGACAGATACTATGGCTACACCTTC. Amino acid sequence: CASSKKDRYYGYTF.

The chain is built from TRBV30 and TRBJ1-5; TRBD1 agrees at 9 bases. CDR3 size: 14 residues. Looked up from germline, CDR1 is GTSNPN and CDR2 is SVGIG (reference sequence). Losses at the gene ends were 1 base for V and 3 bases for J; bases not matched to a gene: 1. The CDR3 bases are TGTGCCTGGAGTGGGACAGGGGACAATCAGCCCCAGCATTTT. Encoded protein: CAWSGTGDNQPQHF.

This clone was counted a single time. This chain joins TRBV4-2 and TRBJ2-4; D call uncertain. The germline V gene encodes CDR1 LGHNA and CDR2 YNFKEQ. This CDR3 has 15 amino acids. Trimming removed 1 base from V and 8 bases from J, with 15 bases in between. CDR3 in amino acids: CASSQAAGLVDIQYF. CDR3 nucleotide sequence: TGTGCCAGCAGCCAAGCCGCAGGCCTGGTGGACATTCAGTACTTC.

This CDR3 reads CASSQEVTLPTAGRYF. CDR3 in DNA: TGTGCCAGCAGCCAAGAGGTGACGCTGCCGACAGCCGGCCGGTACTTC. The V call is TRBV3-1 (or the pseudogene TRBV3-2), the J call TRBJ2-5; D possibly corresponds to TRBD1 (5 bases). The CDR3 is made up of 16 amino acids. Germline lookup yields CDR1 LGHDT and CDR2 YNNKEL (reference sequence). V was pared by 0 bases and J by 13 bases, with 24 bases between.

The chain has TRBV19 and TRBJ1-1; a weak D match, TRBD1 (5 bases). Trimming removed 3 bases at V and 3 bases at J, with 11 bases between. CDR3 length equals 14 residues. CDR1 is LNHDA and CDR2 is SQIVND in the germline V gene (reference sequence). This CDR3 is CASSIRQIHTEAFF. CDR3 bases: TGTGCCAGTAGTATCCGACAGATTCACACTGAAGCTTTCTTT.

This rearrangement joins TRBV10-2 to TRBJ2-1, with TRBD1 matching 9 bases. CDR1 WSHSY and CDR2 SAAADI come from the germline V gene. CDR3 size: 14 residues. V was pared by 6 bases and J by 8 bases, with 8 bases of the junction left unmatched. Here the CDR3 reads CASRDGTGNDEQFF. The CDR3 nucleotides read TGCGCCAGCAGGGATGGGACAGGGAACGATGAGCAGTTCTTC.

This chain joins TRBV18 and TRBJ1-1, with D possibly being TRBD1 (6 bases). The CDR3 length is 15 residues. V was clipped by 4 bases and J by 2 bases, with 14 bases between them. The V gene's germline CDR1 is KGHSH and CDR2 LQKENI. Written as DNA, the CDR3 is TGTGCCAGCTCACGAGTTCGACAGGCAAACACTGAAGCTTTCTTT. Translating it yields CASSRVRQANTEAFF. Variable domain in full (rest from reference TRBV18 and TRBJ1-1): NAGVMQNPRHLVRRRGQEARLRCSPMKGHSHVYWYRQLPEEGLKFMVYLQKENIIDESGMPKERFSAEFPKEGPSILRIQQVVRGDSAAYFCASSRVRQANTEAFFGQGTRLTVV.

The chain combines TRBV30 with TRBJ1-5; the D gene is possibly TRBD1 (5 bases). The CDR3 covers 15 residues. With 0 bases removed from V and 7 bases from J, the gap between germline ends came to 16 bases. Germline-derived CDR1 and CDR2 are GTSNPN and SVGIG (reference sequence). For the CDR3, the DNA is TGTGCCTGGAGTGTACTGCCGGGCCGGGGGCAGCCCCAGCATTTT. It specifies CAWSVLPGRGQPQHF.

The chain recombines TRBV5-1 with TRBJ2-1, with D possibly TRBD1 on 6 matching bases. Per germline, CDR1 SGHRS and CDR2 YFSETQ. V gave up 4 bases and J gave up 7 bases, with 15 bases separating them. There are 14 residues in the CDR3. The CDR3 coding sequence is TGCGCCAGCAGCGTCAGGGGCCTCGCAAATGAGCAGTTCTTC. Its protein product is CASSVRGLANEQFF.

This rearrangement joins TRBV9 to TRBJ2-5, with 8 bases fitting TRBD1. Unmatched junction bases numbered 4, after V lost 4 bases and J lost 2 bases. This CDR3 contains 14 residues. Germline V gene sequence: CDR1 SGDLS, CDR2 YYNGEE. The CDR3 DNA is TGTGCCAGCAGCCCGGGGACAGGACAAGAGACCCAGTACTTC. The encoded protein is CASSPGTGQETQYF.